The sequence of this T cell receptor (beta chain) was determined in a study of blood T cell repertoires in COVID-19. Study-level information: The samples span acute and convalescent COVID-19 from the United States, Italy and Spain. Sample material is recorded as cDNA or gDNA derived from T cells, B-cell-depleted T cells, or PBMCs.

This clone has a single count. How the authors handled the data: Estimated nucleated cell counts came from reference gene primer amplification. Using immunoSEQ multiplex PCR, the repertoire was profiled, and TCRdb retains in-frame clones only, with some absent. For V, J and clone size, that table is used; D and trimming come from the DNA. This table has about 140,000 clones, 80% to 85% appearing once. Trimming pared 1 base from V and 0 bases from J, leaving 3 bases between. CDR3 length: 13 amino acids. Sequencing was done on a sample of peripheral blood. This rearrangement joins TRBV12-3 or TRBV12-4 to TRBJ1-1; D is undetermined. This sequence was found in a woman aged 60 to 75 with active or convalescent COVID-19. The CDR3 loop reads CASSLGVNTEAFF. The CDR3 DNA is TGTGCCAGCAGTTTAGGCGTGAACACTGAAGCTTTCTTT.